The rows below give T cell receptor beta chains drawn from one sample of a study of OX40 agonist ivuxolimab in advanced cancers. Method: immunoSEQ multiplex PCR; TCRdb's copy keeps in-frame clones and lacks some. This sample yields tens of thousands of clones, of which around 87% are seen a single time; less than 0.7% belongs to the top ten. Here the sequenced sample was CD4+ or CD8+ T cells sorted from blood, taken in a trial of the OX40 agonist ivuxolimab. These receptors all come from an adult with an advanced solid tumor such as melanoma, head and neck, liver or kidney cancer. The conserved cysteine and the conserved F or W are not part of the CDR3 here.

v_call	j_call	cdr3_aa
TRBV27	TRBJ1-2	ASSNDRLYGYT
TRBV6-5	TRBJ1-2	ASSRTGEIYGYT
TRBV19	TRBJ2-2	ASNGGTGNTGELF
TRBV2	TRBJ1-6	ASSETGEPSLLLRSPLH
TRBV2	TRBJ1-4	ASSDGTGGIEKLF
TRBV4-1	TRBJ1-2	ASSQSGQAYGYT
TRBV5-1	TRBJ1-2	ASRPGTQYYGYT
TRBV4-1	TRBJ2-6	ASSQAPVEAGANVLT
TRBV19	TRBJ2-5	ASSRRGLPYQETQY
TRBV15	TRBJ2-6	ATSMDRAGANVLT
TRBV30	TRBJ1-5	AWSVPNRGRGQPQH
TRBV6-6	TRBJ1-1	ASRTGSMNTEAF
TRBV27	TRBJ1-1	ASSLRGVRSTEAF
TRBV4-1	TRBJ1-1	ASSPAGVLNTEAF
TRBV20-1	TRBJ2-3	SALTDTQY
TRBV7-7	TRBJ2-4	ASSLREGTGHNIQY
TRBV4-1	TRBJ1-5	ASSQDERAQH
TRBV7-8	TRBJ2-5	ASSLVGPRLGETQY
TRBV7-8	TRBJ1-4	ASSQGESAKLF
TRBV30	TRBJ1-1	AWSGYTEAF
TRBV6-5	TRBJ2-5	ASTLLMGGETQY
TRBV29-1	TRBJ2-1	SVERLRRNHPSPEWGLYNEQF
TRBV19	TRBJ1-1	ASRAGQTYTEAF
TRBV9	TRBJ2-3	ASSASTGRVGTDTQY
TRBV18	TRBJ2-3	ASSPGQDKA
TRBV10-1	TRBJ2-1	ASTSSGDYNEQF
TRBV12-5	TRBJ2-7	ASGLAGRGEQY
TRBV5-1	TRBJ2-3	ASSLEPTDTQY
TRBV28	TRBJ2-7	ASIGQGNYEQY
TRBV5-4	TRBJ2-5	ASSEDQGPQETQY
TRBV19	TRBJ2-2	ASKIRGKETGELF
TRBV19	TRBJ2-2	ASRYDRVTGELF
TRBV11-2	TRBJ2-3	ASSSRTSGSTDTQY
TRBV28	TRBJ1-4	ASSSQQGNPGGKLF
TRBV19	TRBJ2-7	ASSKGTGTPAAYEQY
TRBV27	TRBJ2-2	ASSTPSGGNTGELF
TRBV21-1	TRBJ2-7	ASSKRPQQQY
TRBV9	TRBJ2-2	ASSFTGTPGELF
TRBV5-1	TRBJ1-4	ASSLQGADEKLF
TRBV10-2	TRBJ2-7	ASSERLAGLSYEQY
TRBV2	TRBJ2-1	ASSRTGLAQNYNEQF